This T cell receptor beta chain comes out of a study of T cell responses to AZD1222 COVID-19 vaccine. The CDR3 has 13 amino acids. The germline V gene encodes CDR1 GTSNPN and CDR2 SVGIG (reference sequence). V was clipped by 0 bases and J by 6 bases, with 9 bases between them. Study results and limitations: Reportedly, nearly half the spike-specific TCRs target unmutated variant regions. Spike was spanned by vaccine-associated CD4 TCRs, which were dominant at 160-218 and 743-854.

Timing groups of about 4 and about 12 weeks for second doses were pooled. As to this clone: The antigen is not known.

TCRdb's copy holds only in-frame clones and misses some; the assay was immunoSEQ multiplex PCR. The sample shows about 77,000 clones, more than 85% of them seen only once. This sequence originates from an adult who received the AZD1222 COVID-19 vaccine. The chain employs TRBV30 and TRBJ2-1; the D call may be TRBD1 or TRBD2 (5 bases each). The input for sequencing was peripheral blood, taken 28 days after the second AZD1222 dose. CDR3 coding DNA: TGTGCCTGGAGTGTCACTAGGGGCAATGAGCAGTTCTTC. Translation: CAWSVTRGNEQFF. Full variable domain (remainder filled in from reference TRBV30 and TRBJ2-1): SQTIHQWPATLVQPVGSPLSLECTVEGTSNPNLYWYRQAAGRGLQLLFYSVGIGQISSEVPQNLSASRPQDRQFILSSKKLLLSDSGFYLCAWSVTRGNEQFFGPGTRLTVL.